One and the same sample provided the 3 T cell receptor beta chains below, sequenced in a study of blood T cell repertoires in COVID-19. Repertoires were generated with immunoSEQ multiplex PCR, while TCRdb's copy carries only in-frame clones and drops some. The table has hundreds of thousands of clones, 90% seen once. The sample consisted of PBMCs or T cells enriched from blood (not recorded which). The receptors were sampled from a woman aged 18-29 years with acute COVID-19.

The genes are TRBV19 and TRBJ1-5; D possibly corresponds to TRBD1 (6 bases). CDR3 length equals 17 residues. Germline CDR1 and CDR2: LNHDA and SQIVND (reference sequence). V was pared by 6 bases and J by 1 base, with 19 bases between. The CDR3 DNA sequence: TGTGCCAGTAGCTCCGGCGGGGGGCAACGCAGCAATCAGCCCCAGCATTTT. Its translation: CASSSGGGQRSNQPQHF.

The rearrangement joins TRBV7-2 to TRBJ2-1; D unresolved. Trimming shortened V by 0 bases and J by 7 bases, and 19 bases separated the two germline ends. Germline CDR1 is SGHTA and CDR2 is FQGNSA. This CDR3 comprises 17 residues. The CDR3 spells CASSLAMVDEVKNEQFF. CDR3 in DNA: TGTGCCAGCAGCTTAGCTATGGTGGATGAGGTGAAGAATGAGCAGTTCTTC. The full variable domain, rest sourced from reference TRBV7-2 and TRBJ2-1, is GAGVSQSPSNKVTEKGKDVELRCDPISGHTALYWYRQSLGQGLEFLIYFQGNSAPDKSGLPSDRFSAERTGGSVSTLTIQRTQQEDSAVYLCASSLAMVDEVKNEQFFGPGTRLTVL.

V usage is TRBV7-2 and J usage is TRBJ1-1; TRBD1 matches 8 bases. The CDR3 contains 14 residues. Germline CDR1 and CDR2: SGHTA and FQGNSA. The V segment lost 3 bases and the J segment 4 bases; nucleotides outside the gene matches: 4. The CDR3 reads CASSFTGGSTEAFF. Here the CDR3 DNA reads TGTGCCAGCAGCTTCACAGGGGGATCCACTGAAGCTTTCTTT.